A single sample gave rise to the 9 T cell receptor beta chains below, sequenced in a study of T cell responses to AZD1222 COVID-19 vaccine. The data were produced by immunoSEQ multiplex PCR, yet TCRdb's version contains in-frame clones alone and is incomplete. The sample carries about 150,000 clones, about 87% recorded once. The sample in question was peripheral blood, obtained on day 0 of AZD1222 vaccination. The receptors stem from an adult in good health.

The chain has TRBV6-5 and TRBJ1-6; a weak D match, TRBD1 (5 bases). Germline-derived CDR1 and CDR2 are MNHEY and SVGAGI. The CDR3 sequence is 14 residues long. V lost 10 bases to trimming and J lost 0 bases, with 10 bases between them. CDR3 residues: CATGRSSYNSPLHF. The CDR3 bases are TGTGCCACGGGACGGAGCTCCTATAATTCACCCCTCCACTTT.

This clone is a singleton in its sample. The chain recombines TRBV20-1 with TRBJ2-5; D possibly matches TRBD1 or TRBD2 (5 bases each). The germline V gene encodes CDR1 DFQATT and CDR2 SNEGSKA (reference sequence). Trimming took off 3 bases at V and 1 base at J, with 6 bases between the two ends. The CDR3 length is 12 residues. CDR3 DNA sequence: TGCAGTGCTAGTGGGACCCAAGAGACCCAGTACTTC. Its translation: CSASGTQETQYF.

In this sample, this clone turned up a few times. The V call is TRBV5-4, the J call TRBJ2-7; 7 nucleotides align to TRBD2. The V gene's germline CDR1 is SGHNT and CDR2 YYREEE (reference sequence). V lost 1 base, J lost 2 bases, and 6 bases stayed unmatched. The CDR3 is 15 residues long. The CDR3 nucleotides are TGTGCCAGCAGCTTGATGGGGGAGGGGACCTACGAGCAGTACTTC. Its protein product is CASSLMGEGTYEQYF.

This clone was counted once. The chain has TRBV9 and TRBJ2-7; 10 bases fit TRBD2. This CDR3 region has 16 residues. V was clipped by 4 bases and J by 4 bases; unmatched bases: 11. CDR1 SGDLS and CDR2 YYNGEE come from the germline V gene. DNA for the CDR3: TGTGCCAGCAGCCAGGAGGGTAGCGGGGGGTGGTACGAGCAGTACTTC. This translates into CASSQEGSGGWYEQYF. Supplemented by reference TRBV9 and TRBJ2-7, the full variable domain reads DSGVTQTPKHLITATGQRVTLRCSPRSGDLSVYWYQQSLDQGLQFLIQYYNGEERAKGNILERFSAQQFPDLHSELNLSSLELGDSALYFCASSQEGSGGWYEQYFGPGTRLTVT.

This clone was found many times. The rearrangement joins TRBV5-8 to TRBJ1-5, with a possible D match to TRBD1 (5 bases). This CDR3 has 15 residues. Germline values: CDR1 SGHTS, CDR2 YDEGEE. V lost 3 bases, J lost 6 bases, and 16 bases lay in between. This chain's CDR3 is CASSWGLRGGQPQHF. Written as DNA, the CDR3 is TGTGCCAGCAGCTGGGGACTTAGGGGAGGTCAGCCCCAGCATTTT.

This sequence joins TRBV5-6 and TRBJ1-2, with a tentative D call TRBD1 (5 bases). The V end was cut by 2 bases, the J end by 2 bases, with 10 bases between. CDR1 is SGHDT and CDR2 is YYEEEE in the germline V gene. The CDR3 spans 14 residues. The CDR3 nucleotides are TGTGCCAGCAGCTTAGACCAGGGCAACTATGGCTACACCTTC. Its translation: CASSLDQGNYGYTF.

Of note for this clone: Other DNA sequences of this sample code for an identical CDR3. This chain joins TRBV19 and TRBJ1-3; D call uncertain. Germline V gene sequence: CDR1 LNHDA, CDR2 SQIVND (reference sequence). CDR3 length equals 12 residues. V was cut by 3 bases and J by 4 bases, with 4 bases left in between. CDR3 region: CASSIPGNTIYF. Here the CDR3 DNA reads TGTGCCAGTAGTATCCCCGGAAACACCATATATTTT.

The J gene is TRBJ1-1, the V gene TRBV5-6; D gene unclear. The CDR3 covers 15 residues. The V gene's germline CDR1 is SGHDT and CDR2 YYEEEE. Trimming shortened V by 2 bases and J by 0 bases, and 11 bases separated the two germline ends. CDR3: CASSFLSYLNTEAFF. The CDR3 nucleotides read TGTGCCAGCAGCTTTTTGTCCTACCTGAACACTGAAGCTTTCTTT. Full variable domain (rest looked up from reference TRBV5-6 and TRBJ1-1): DAGVTQSPTHLIKTRGQQVTLRCSPKSGHDTVSWYQQALGQGPQFIFQYYEEEERQRGNFPDRFSGHQFPNYSSELNVNALLLGDSALYLCASSFLSYLNTEAFFGQGTRLTVV.

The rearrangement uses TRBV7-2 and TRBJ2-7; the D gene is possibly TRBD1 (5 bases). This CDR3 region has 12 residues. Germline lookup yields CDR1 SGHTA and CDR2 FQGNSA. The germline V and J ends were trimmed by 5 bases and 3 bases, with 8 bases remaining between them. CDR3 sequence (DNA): TGTGCCAGCAGCCTACAGGACTACGAGCAGTACTTC. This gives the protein CASSLQDYEQYF.